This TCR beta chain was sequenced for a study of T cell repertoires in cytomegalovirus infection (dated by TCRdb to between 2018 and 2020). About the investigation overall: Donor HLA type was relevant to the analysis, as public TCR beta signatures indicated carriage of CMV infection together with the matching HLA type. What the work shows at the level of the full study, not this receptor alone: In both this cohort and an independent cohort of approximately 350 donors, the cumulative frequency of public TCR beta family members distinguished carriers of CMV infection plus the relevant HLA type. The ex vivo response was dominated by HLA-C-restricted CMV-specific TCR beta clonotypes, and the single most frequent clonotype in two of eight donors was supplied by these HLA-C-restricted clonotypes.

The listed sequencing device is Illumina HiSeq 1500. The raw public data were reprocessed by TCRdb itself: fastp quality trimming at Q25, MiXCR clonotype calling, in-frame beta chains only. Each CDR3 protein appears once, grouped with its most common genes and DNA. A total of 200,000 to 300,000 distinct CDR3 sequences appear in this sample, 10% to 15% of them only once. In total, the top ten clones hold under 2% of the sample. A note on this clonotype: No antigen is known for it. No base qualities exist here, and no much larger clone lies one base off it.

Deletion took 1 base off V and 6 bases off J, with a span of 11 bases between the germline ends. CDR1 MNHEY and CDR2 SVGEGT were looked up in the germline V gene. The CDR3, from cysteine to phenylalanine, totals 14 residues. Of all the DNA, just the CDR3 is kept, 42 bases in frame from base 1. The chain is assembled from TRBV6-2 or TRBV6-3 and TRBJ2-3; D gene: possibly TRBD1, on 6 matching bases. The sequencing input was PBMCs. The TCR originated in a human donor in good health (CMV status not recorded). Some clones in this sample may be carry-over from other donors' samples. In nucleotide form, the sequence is TGTGCCAGCAGTTACTACACAGGACAGGATACGCAGTATTTT. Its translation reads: CASSYYTGQDTQYF.